These T cell receptor beta chains were read from a single sample in a study of radiotherapy plus CTLA-4 blockade in lung cancer. Sequencing was performed with immunoSEQ multiplex PCR; in TCRdb, only in-frame clones are kept and a portion is missing. The data contain tens of thousands of clones, 76% of them singletons. This sample comprised peripheral blood, obtained from a patient treated with radiotherapy plus ipilimumab. The receptors come from a human donor with non-small cell lung cancer whose response to radiotherapy plus ipilimumab could not be evaluated. Some clones in this sample may be carry-over from other donors' samples. Both conserved end residues are part of each CDR3. D genes are given only for firm matches. Clone size is shown for a subset of rows, as once, few, many or a class of expanded clone.

>TRBJ1-1|TRBV7-3|-|-
CASSLTGNRAEAFF
TGTGCCAGCAGCCTTACAGGGAATCGGGCTGAAGCTTTCTTT
>TRBJ2-7|TRBV7-2|TRBD1|-
CASSTRTGGAYEQYF
TGTGCCAGCAGCACCCGGACAGGGGGGGCCTACGAGCAGTACTTC
>TRBJ1-4|TRBV7-2|TRBD1|-
CASSSKRTGHNEKLFF
TGTGCCAGCAGCTCCAAAAGGACAGGCCACAATGAAAAACTGTTTTTT
>TRBJ2-4|TRBV6-1|TRBD2|-
CASSSSGLNIQYF
TGTGCCAGCAGCTCTAGCGGTTTAAACATTCAGTACTTC
>TRBJ1-6|TRBV10-3|TRBD1|-
CAISVDRGYSPLHF
TGTGCCATCAGTGTGGACAGGGGTTATTCCCCCCTCCACTTT
>TRBJ1-2|TRBV28|-|-
CASSTSGEGGPYGYTF
TGTGCCAGCAGTACCTCCGGGGAGGGTGGTCCATATGGCTACACCTTC
>TRBJ2-7|TRBV27|-|-
CASSFGSTGYNEQYF
TGTGCCAGCAGTTTCGGCTCGACAGGCTACAACGAGCAGTACTTC
>TRBJ2-1|TRBV29-1|TRBD1|-
CSVTGVTYNEQFF
TGCAGCGTAACAGGGGTTACTTACAATGAGCAGTTCTTC
>TRBJ1-2|TRBV21-1|-|-
CASSIRDRPHSRFGYTF
TGTGCCAGCAGCATCCGGGACAGGCCTCATTCGCGATTTGGCTACACCTTC
>TRBJ2-2|TRBV28|-|-
CASSSWASSNTGELFF
TGTGCCAGCAGTTCGTGGGCCTCTTCGAACACCGGGGAGCTGTTTTTT
>TRBJ1-4|TRBV1|-|once
CTSSQERLSGHLNEKLFF
TGCACCAGCAGCCAAGAAAGGCTCTCCGGACACCTTAATGAAAAACTGTTTTTT
>TRBJ2-7|TRBV10-3|TRBD2|once
CAISDYTGLAGSYEQYF
TGTGCCATCAGTGACTACACGGGACTAGCGGGCTCCTACGAGCAGTACTTC
>TRBJ2-5|TRBV29-1|TRBD2|-
CSVPPGGLAGSGTQYF
TGCAGCGTTCCCCCCGGGGGGCTAGCGGGGTCTGGGACCCAGTACTTC
>TRBJ1-4|TRBV5-6|TRBD1|once
CASRSHLTGEVTNEKLFF
TGTGCCAGCAGATCGCACCTGACAGGGGAGGTAACTAATGAAAAACTGTTTTTT
>TRBJ1-4|TRBV6-5|-|few
CASRVFGGRNEKLFF
TGTGCCAGCAGGGTTTTCGGGGGGCGAAACGAAAAACTGTTTTTT
>TRBJ2-7|TRBV2|-|few
CASRQQNYEQYF
TGTGCCAGCAGACAGCAGAACTACGAGCAGTACTTC
>TRBJ2-2|TRBV15|-|-
CATSPLPPQPAQGRWWANTGELFF
TGTGCCACCAGTCCTTTACCCCCACAGCCGGCACAGGGGAGGTGGTGGGCGAACACCGGGGAGCTGTTTTTT
>TRBJ2-7|TRBV5-6|TRBD1|-
CASSHSPGGQGNYEQYF
TGTGCCAGCAGCCATTCCCCCGGGGGACAGGGGAACTACGAGCAGTACTTC
>TRBJ2-5|TRBV6-5|TRBD1|-
CASRRDRAIGTQYF
TGTGCCAGCAGACGGGACAGGGCGATTGGGACCCAGTACTTC
>TRBJ1-5|TRBV6-5|-|-
CASSYSALTQPQHF
TGTGCCAGCAGTTACTCGGCCCTTACTCAGCCCCAGCATTTT
>TRBJ2-3|TRBV28|TRBD2|-
CASRTAAGWADTQYF
TGTGCCAGCAGAACGGCAGCGGGGTGGGCTGATACGCAGTATTTT
>TRBJ1-2|TRBV6-1|-|-
CASSDRNYGYTF
TGTGCCAGCAGTGACCGTAACTATGGCTACACCTTC
>TRBJ2-3|TRBV7-2|-|-
CASSVRLRGRGPSTDTQYF
TGTGCCAGCAGCGTACGACTCAGGGGGCGGGGGCCCTCCACAGATACGCAGTATTTT
>TRBJ1-1|TRBV6-1|TRBD1|once
CASRRDRVGTEAFF
TGTGCCAGCAGGCGGGACAGGGTTGGCACTGAAGCTTTCTTT
>TRBJ2-7|TRBV10-1|TRBD1|-
CASSDTDRGEQYF
TGCGCCAGCAGTGATACGGACAGGGGCGAGCAGTACTTC